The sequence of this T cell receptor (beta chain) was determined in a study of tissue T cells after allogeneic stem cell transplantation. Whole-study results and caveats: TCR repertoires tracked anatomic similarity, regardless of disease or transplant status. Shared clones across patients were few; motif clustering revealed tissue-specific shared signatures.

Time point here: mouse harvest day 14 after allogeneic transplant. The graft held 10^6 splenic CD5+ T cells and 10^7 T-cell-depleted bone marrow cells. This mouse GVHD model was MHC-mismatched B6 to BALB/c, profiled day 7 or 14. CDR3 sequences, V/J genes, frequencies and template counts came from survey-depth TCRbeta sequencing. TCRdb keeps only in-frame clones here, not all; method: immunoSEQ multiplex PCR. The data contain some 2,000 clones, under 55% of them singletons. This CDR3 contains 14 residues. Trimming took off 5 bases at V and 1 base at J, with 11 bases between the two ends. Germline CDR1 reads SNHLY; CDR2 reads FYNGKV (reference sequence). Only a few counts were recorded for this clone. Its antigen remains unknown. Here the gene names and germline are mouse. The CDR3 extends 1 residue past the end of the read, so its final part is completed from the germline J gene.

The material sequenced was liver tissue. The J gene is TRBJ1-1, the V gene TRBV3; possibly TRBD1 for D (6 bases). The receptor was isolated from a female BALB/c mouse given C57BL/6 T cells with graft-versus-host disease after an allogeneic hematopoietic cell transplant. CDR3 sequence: CASSPKGGNTEVFF. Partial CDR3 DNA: TGTGCCAGCAGCCCGAAGGGGGGGAACACAGAAGTCTTC. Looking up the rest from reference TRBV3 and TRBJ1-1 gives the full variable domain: GPKVLQIPSHQIIDMGQMVTLNCDPVSNHLYFYWYKQILGQQMEFLVNFYNGKVMEKSKLFKDQFSVERPDGSYFTLKIQPTALEDSAVYFCASSPKGGNTEVFFGKGTRLTVV.